The rows below give T cell receptor beta chains drawn from one sample of a study of CD8+CD57+ T cells in acquired aplastic anemia. From the reads, TCRdb called clonotypes with MiXCR, one entry per CDR3 protein. The table records 150,000 to 200,000 distinct CDR3 sequences, under 55% of them present only once. The specimen sequenced was sorted CD4+, CD8+, or CD8+CD57+ T cells (not recorded which) from PBMCs. These receptors were taken from a human donor with aplastic anemia. CDR3s include the opening cysteine and the closing phenylalanine or tryptophan. D genes are given only for firm matches. Clone sizes are given selectively: once, few, many, or a class where the clone is expanded.

>-|TRBJ2-7|TRBV5-1|-
TGCGCCAGCAGCTTCCCTCCCTACGAGCAGTACTTC
CASSFPPYEQYF
>-|TRBJ1-2|TRBV24-1|-
TGTGCCACCAGTGTGGGGACGGGGGGCCGGGGCTACACCTTC
CATSVGTGGRGYTF
>-|TRBJ2-2|TRBV9|TRBD1
TGTGCCAGCAGCGTTTCATCCGGGACAGGGGGTAACGGGGAGCTGTTTTTT
CASSVSSGTGGNGELFF
>few|TRBJ2-3|TRBV15|-
TGTGCCACCAGCAGGGACACACCCGGCACAGATACGCAGTATTTT
CATSRDTPGTDTQYF
>-|TRBJ1-6|TRBV12-3/TRBV12-4|-
TGTGCCAGCAGCCGACAGGCGCGCTCCTATAATTCACCCCTCCACTTT
CASSRQARSYNSPLHF
>few|TRBJ2-5|TRBV29-1|-
TGCAGCGTTGGTAAGGGCGAGACCCAGTACTTC
CSVGKGETQYF
>-|TRBJ2-3|TRBV7-9|-
TGTGCCAGCAGCGCCCAGGGGAATACGCAGTATTTT
CASSAQGNTQYF
>many|TRBJ2-7|TRBV7-9|TRBD2
TGTGCCAGCAGCTTAGCGCAACTAGCGGGAGGCGGGGGCGAGCAGTACTTC
CASSLAQLAGGGGEQYF
>-|TRBJ2-7|TRBV7-9|TRBD1
TGTGCCAGCAGCTGGACAGGGGCGAAGGGCGAGCAGTACTTC
CASSWTGAKGEQYF
>many|TRBJ2-1|TRBV29-1|TRBD2
TGCAGCGTTGCGGGAGAAGCGGGAGGGCCCAGGAATGAGCAGTTCTTC
CSVAGEAGGPRNEQFF